This TCR beta chain was profiled in a study of blood T cell repertoires in COVID-19 (TCRdb year 2020). Study-wide context: Samples covering the acute and convalescent phases of COVID-19 were provided by collaborators in the United States, Italy and Spain. The material from the prospective study consisted of cDNA or gDNA derived from T cells, B-cell-depleted T cells, or PBMCs. The dataset comprised deeply sampled blood TCRbeta repertoires from subjects exposed to, actively infected with, or recovered from COVID-19. The repertoires were made available in a free public database intended to serve as a resource for research on the immune response to SARS-CoV-2. The samples were drawn from two sources: the first 160 participants of the ongoing ImmuneRACE study, and 1,200 or so subjects contributed by 6 global collaborators. The sample metadata nearly always contained a de-identified subject ID, COVID-19 status, age in years and sex. Where available, HLA class I and class II types were obtained from metadata supplied by the sample provider rather than from assay-based typing. Study-level results and caveats: The amount of clinical and demographic metadata varied by source and participant and was provided uncurated.

TCRbeta CDR3 regions were amplified from genomic DNA using the immunoSEQ Assay, a bias-controlled multiplex PCR. The authors' pipeline ran thus. Within the assay, amplification of reference gene primers was used to estimate how many nucleated cells each sample contained. Sequence reads were collapsed and filtered to measure the absolute abundance of every unique TCRbeta CDR3 rearrangement. For each sample, productive Simpson clonality was calculated by taking the square root of Simpson's diversity index across productive rearrangements. Not all clones reach the TCRdb copy of this immuneACCESS table, which keeps in-frame sequences only. Checked studies attribute under half of the gap to unresolved V genes and leave the rest unexplained. That table gives V, J and clone size, and the DNA gave D and trimming. The sample table records 380,000 or so clones; around 87% of these occur just once. The biggest ten clones account for 1.3% of the sample.

As concerns this clone: No cognate antigen has been identified for it. Base-call qualities are not available, and no considerably larger clone is one nucleotide away.

V was cut back by 0 bases and J by 5 bases, leaving a gap of 11 bases between them. From the germline V gene (reference sequence), CDR1 is LGHDT and CDR2 is YNNKEL. From the cysteine through the phenylalanine, the CDR3 covers 14 amino acids. The retained sequence is limited to the CDR3, 42 bases, with the frame set at the first base. Enrolling through a virtual design, the prospective study's participants ranged in age from roughly 18 to 95 years and lived across roughly 24 United States geographic areas. In the prospective study, participants were assigned to cohorts based on the clinical history participants reported in a screening survey and a study questionnaire. Recovered participants in ImmuneRACE Cohort 3 were defined as having two consecutive negative NP/OP PCR tests, clearance from a healthcare professional, or resolution of symptoms. Each participant in the prospective study had whole blood, serum and a nasopharyngeal or oropharyngeal swab collected by mobile phlebotomists. Prospective study participants could optionally give additional blood draws and questionnaires over an approximately two-month period. Before DNA extraction, blood samples from the prospective study were shipped at room temperature or frozen.

The source of this sequence is a young man who had recovered from COVID-19. The sample consisted of PBMCs or T cells enriched from blood (not recorded which). The chain is made from TRBV3-1 (or the pseudogene TRBV3-2) and TRBJ2-7, with the D gene not clear enough to name. The CDR3 protein sequence reads: CASSQDRIFHEQYF. The nucleotides read TGTGCCAGCAGCCAAGATCGTATTTTCCACGAGCAGTACTTC.